This T cell receptor beta chain stems from a study of blood T cell repertoires in COVID-19. Germline V lookup: CDR1 SGHDT, CDR2 YYEEEE. There are 15 residues in the CDR3. Trimming at V came to 3 bases and at J to 4 bases, leaving 8 bases not matched to a gene. Sequencing used immunoSEQ multiplex PCR; TCRdb keeps in-frame clones, though not all of them. The sample contains around 250,000 clones, 84% of which appear only once. The V and J genes are TRBV5-6 and TRBJ1-2, with 8 bases that match TRBD1. The clonotype comes from a human donor in a cohort sampled during active COVID-19. The sequenced material came from peripheral blood. The CDR3 loop reads CASSYGQGIFYGYTF. DNA for the CDR3: TGTGCCAGCAGCTATGGACAGGGTATCTTCTATGGCTACACCTTC.